This TCR beta chain was sequenced for a study of early T cells in non-severe SARS-CoV-2 infection. Study details: Unsorted whole-blood RNA was sequenced in bulk, leaving chains unpaired.

Overall study results and limits: Anti-spike CD8 specificities were favored by VDJdb matching, whose results missed private and CD4 specificities.

V lost 6 bases to trimming and J lost 2 bases, with 8 bases between them. The CDR3 runs 14 residues. Germline V gives CDR1 MNHEY, CDR2 SMNVEV (reference sequence). A few counts support this clonotype. The antigen is not known. As part of library construction, unique molecular identifiers were attached to individual cDNA molecules. In TCRdb, the 5' RACE reads were re-called with MiXCR into one record per CDR3 protein. The profile shows 30,000 or so distinct CDR3 sequences, roughly 5.2% of them singletons. The chain carries TRBV27 and TRBJ2-6, with TRBD1 as a possible D gene (6 bases). Sequencing was carried out using whole blood. The source of this sequence is an adult who was a healthcare worker with PCR-confirmed SARS-CoV-2 infection or an uninfected control (not recorded which). As DNA, the CDR3 is TGTGCCAGCAGAACAGGGACTGGGGCCAACGTCCTGACTTTC. This encodes CASRTGTGANVLTF.